The 13 T cell receptor beta chains listed next were all sequenced from one sample in a study of Tregs in tolerant kidney transplant recipients. Sequencing used immunoSEQ multiplex PCR; TCRdb keeps in-frame clones, though not all of them. The sample lists approximately 260,000 clones, 84% occurring once. The specimen was CD4+ T cells from blood. Source of these receptors: a human donor in good health.

The chain recombines TRBV11-2 with TRBJ2-1, with TRBD2 as a possible D gene (6 bases). V lost 5 bases and J lost 1, with 21 bases in between. This CDR3 has 18 amino acids. Germline CDR1 reads SGHAT; CDR2 reads FQNNGV. The CDR3 region has the DNA TGTGCCAGCAGCAGCCTTCGGGTTCGGGAGAGTTCCTACAATGAGCAGTTCTTC. The encoded protein is CASSSLRVRESSYNEQFF. The full variable domain, rest sourced from reference TRBV11-2 and TRBJ2-1, is EAGVAQSPRYKIIEKRQSVAFWCNPISGHATLYWYQQILGQGPKLLIQFQNNGVVDDSQLPKDRFSAERLKGVDSTLKIQPAKLEDSAVYLCASSSLRVRESSYNEQFFGPGTRLTVL.

This chain uses TRBV18 with TRBJ1-5; possible D gene TRBD1, 6 bases. V was shortened by 4 bases and J by 5 bases, with 12 bases between the two germline ends. This CDR3 is 14 amino acids long. Germline CDR1 KGHSH, CDR2 LQKENI. The CDR3 coding sequence is TGTGCCAGCTCACAACAGGGAGACGATCAGCCCCAGCATTTT. It translates to CASSQQGDDQPQHF.

The V call is TRBV5-8, the J call TRBJ2-7; 9 positions match TRBD1. The ends lost 4 bases at V and 4 bases at J; junction bases unmatched: 3. Germline loops: CDR1 SGHTS, CDR2 YDEGEE. This CDR3 has 13 residues. The CDR3: CASSVDRGYEQYF. The CDR3 DNA reads as TGTGCCAGCAGCGTGGACAGGGGATACGAGCAGTACTTC.

A few counts support this clone. This sequence joins TRBV2 and TRBJ2-2; no clear D gene. V shed 9 bases and J shed 0 bases, with 11 bases lying between them. This CDR3 is 14 amino acids long. Germline CDR1 reads SNHLY; CDR2 reads FYNNEI. CDR3: CASGQLPNTGELFF. The CDR3 DNA is TGTGCCAGTGGCCAATTACCGAACACCGGGGAGCTGTTTTTT.

V gene TRBV10-2 combines with J gene TRBJ2-1; D ambiguous. Trimming removed 7 bases at V and 6 bases at J, with 13 bases between. The CDR3 consists of 13 residues. Germline V lookup: CDR1 WSHSY, CDR2 SAAADI. CDR3 sequence reads: CASNSLGGNEQFF. The CDR3 DNA reads TGCGCCAGCAATTCCCTAGGTGGCAATGAGCAGTTCTTC.

The rearrangement links TRBV19 to TRBJ2-7, with D possibly being TRBD1 (5 bases). V gave up 4 bases and J gave up 3 bases, with 19 bases separating them. The CDR3 runs to 16 residues. CDR1 and CDR2 from the germline V gene are LNHDA and SQIVND (reference sequence). The CDR3 bases are TGTGCCAGTAGTACCACAGGTTTTGCGACCAACTACGAGCAGTACTTC. Protein product: CASSTTGFATNYEQYF.

The V and J genes are TRBV30 and TRBJ2-3; 9 bases line up with TRBD1. From germline, CDR1 is GTSNPN and CDR2 SVGIG (reference sequence). CDR3 length: 15 residues. The J segment lost 3 bases and the V segment lost 3 bases, leaving 7 bases of the junction unmatched. The CDR3 protein is CAWRKDRGGTDTQYF. The CDR3 DNA sequence: TGTGCCTGGAGGAAAGACAGGGGGGGGACAGATACGCAGTATTTT.

This chain uses TRBV2 with TRBJ2-3, with TRBD2 matching over 8 bases. Per germline, CDR1 SNHLY and CDR2 FYNNEI. This CDR3 comprises 15 residues. Germline trimming cut 2 bases from V and 4 bases from J; bases unmatched to any gene: 5. CDR3 region: CASSERRGAPDTQYF. DNA of the CDR3: TGTGCCAGCAGTGAACGGCGGGGGGCACCAGATACGCAGTATTTT.

The chain combines TRBV6-6 with TRBJ2-7; a weak D match, TRBD1 (5 bases). Germline CDR1 is MNHNY and CDR2 is SVGAGI (reference sequence). Between the trimmed V and J ends, which lost 0 bases and 0 bases, there was a span of 6 bases. The CDR3 length is 14 residues. The CDR3 DNA is TGTGCCAGCAGTTACTCGGACAACTCCTACGAGCAGTACTTC. It is translated as CASSYSDNSYEQYF.

V and J are TRBV4-2 and TRBJ2-5; D call uncertain. Looked up from germline, CDR1 is LGHNA and CDR2 is YNFKEQ. The CDR3 runs to 15 residues. V lost 1 base and J 5 bases, leaving 14 bases between the germline ends. The CDR3 reads CASSQGGAHGETQYF. CDR3 DNA: TGTGCCAGCAGCCAAGGTGGTGCCCATGGGGAGACCCAGTACTTC.

The rearrangement joins TRBV6-1 to TRBJ2-1; D is possibly TRBD2 (5 bases). Germline CDR1 reads MNHNS; CDR2 reads SASEGT. The CDR3 extends over 17 amino acids. V was trimmed by 2 bases and J by 0 bases, leaving 14 bases between them. The CDR3 loop is CASSEKGSTSSYNEQFF. The CDR3 DNA sequence: TGTGCCAGCAGTGAAAAAGGTTCAACTAGCTCCTACAATGAGCAGTTCTTC.

About this clone itself: Other DNA sequences in this sample translate to the same CDR3. The V call is TRBV30, the J call TRBJ1-2; no firm D call. The CDR3 sequence is 15 residues long. The germline CDR1 and CDR2 sequences are GTSNPN and SVGIG (reference sequence). V lost 3 bases to trimming and J lost 5 bases, with 19 bases between them. In nucleotides, the CDR3 is TGTGCCTGGAGAGGCAGCTTCACTTTCAATTATGGCTACACCTTC. Translated: CAWRGSFTFNYGYTF.

This chain connects TRBV10-3 to TRBJ2-5; TRBD1 agrees at 9 bases. The J call may be mistaken, given a closer DNA end match to TRBJ2-7. The CDR3 covers 15 residues. Looked up from germline, CDR1 is ENHRY and CDR2 is SYGVKD. The CDR3 DNA is TGTGCCATCAGTGTAACGGGACAGGGAGATTACGAGCAGTACTTC. Translated: CAISVTGQGDYEQYF.